Listed below are T cell receptor beta chains from one sample, sequenced in a study of blood T cell repertoires in COVID-19. The repertoire was sequenced with immunoSEQ multiplex PCR; TCRdb's copy has only in-frame clones and lacks some. The sample carries approximately 490,000 clones, approximately 86% recorded once. Material: PBMCs or T cells enriched from blood (not recorded which). The receptors derive from a woman under 30 who had recovered from COVID-19. Each CDR3 is given with its conserved first and last residue. D genes are given only for firm matches. The size entry is marked missing in some rows and otherwise reads once, few, many or a size class.

TRBV11-2	TRBD1	TRBJ1-2	.	CASSRTGGNYGYTF	TGTGCCAGCAGCCGGACAGGGGGGAACTATGGCTACACCTTC
TRBV24-1	TRBD2	TRBJ2-3	.	CATSPGTSGAYTDTQYF	TGTGCCACCAGCCCTGGGACTAGCGGGGCCTACACAGATACGCAGTATTTT
TRBV12-5	TRBD1	TRBJ2-7	.	CASGLKGDRGAYEQYF	TGTGCTAGTGGTTTGAAAGGGGACAGGGGCGCCTACGAGCAGTACTTC
TRBV9	TRBD2	TRBJ2-3	.	CASSQSERGAPDTQYF	TGTGCCAGCAGCCAGAGTGAGCGGGGGGCCCCAGATACGCAGTATTTT
TRBV2	.	TRBJ1-5	.	CASCPGRASNQPQHF	TGTGCCAGTTGCCCAGGGAGGGCGAGCAATCAGCCCCAGCATTTT
TRBV28	.	TRBJ1-6	.	CASSSPGPFGGSSYNSPLHF	TGTGCCAGCAGTTCGCCCGGGCCCTTTGGGGGGAGCTCCTATAATTCACCCCTCCACTTT
TRBV5-4	.	TRBJ2-1	.	CASSLAGLAGDEQFF	TGTGCCAGCAGCTTGGCCGGGCTAGCCGGGGATGAGCAGTTCTTC
TRBV5-4	.	TRBJ1-2	.	CASSLEHSYGYTF	TGTGCCAGCAGCTTGGAACACAGCTATGGCTACACCTTC
TRBV11-2	TRBD2	TRBJ2-7	few	CASSQTGTSESEQYF	TGTGCCAGCAGCCAAACCGGGACTAGCGAGAGTGAGCAGTACTTC
TRBV4-1	.	TRBJ2-2	.	CASSVRIGVLGGELFF	TGCGCCAGCAGCGTAAGGATCGGGGTCCTCGGCGGGGAGCTGTTTTTT
TRBV7-9	.	TRBJ1-3	.	CASSFKQASGNTIYF	TGTGCCAGCAGCTTCAAACAGGCCTCTGGAAACACCATATATTTT
TRBV5-1	TRBD1	TRBJ1-2	.	CASSLEGADYGYTF	TGCGCCAGCAGCTTAGAGGGGGCGGACTATGGCTACACCTTC
TRBV18	.	TRBJ1-4	.	CASQGGQTNEKLFF	TGTGCCAGCCAAGGCGGCCAAACTAATGAAAAACTGTTTTTT
TRBV7-8	.	TRBJ1-1	.	CASRRQYTEAFF	TGTGCCAGCAGACGACAGTACACTGAAGCTTTCTTT
TRBV5-1	.	TRBJ1-2	few	CASSRDTYYGYTF	TGCGCCAGCAGCCGGGACACCTACTATGGCTACACCTTC
TRBV28	.	TRBJ2-4	once	CASSPRALRLLAKNIQYF	TGTGCCAGCAGTCCGAGAGCCCTCCGGTTACTAGCCAAAAACATTCAGTACTTC
TRBV27	.	TRBJ2-5	.	CASSLYGTPQETQYF	TGTGCCAGCAGTTTATATGGGACACCCCAAGAGACCCAGTACTTC
TRBV6-5	TRBD1	TRBJ1-3	.	CASSFTGVAGNTIYF	TGTGCCAGCAGCTTCACAGGGGTGGCAGGAAACACCATATATTTT
TRBV4-1	.	TRBJ1-1	.	CASSQTGGFFEAFF	TGCGCCAGCAGTCAGACGGGTGGATTCTTTGAAGCTTTCTTT
TRBV29-1	.	TRBJ1-2	once	CSVPGLSYGYTF	TGCAGCGTCCCGGGACTTAGCTATGGCTACACCTTC
TRBV6-2/TRBV6-3	.	TRBJ1-2	once	CASTPGATYYGYTF	TGTGCCAGCACCCCCGGAGCTACTTACTATGGCTACACCTTC
TRBV4-2	.	TRBJ1-1	few	CASSPITGFEAFF	TGTGCCAGCAGCCCGATCACAGGGTTCGAAGCTTTCTTT
TRBV28	TRBD1	TRBJ1-2	.	CASSLRGDRGRDGYTF	TGTGCCAGCAGTTTAAGGGGGGACAGGGGGCGGGATGGCTACACCTTC
TRBV10-3	TRBD1	TRBJ1-2	.	CAASSGTGGSYGYTF	TGTGCCGCCTCCTCCGGGACAGGGGGAAGCTATGGCTACACCTTC
TRBV6-5	.	TRBJ2-3	.	CASTEASTSTDTQYF	TGTGCCAGCACCGAGGCTTCGACTAGCACAGATACGCAGTATTTT
TRBV5-1	TRBD2	TRBJ2-2	once	CASTGLAGVYTGELFF	TGCGCCAGCACCGGACTAGCGGGGGTCTACACCGGGGAGCTGTTTTTT
TRBV12-3/TRBV12-4	.	TRBJ1-2	.	CASSLRRGYTF	TGTGCCAGCAGCCTACGCAGGGGCTACACCTTC
TRBV10-3	.	TRBJ1-3	.	CAISGTSKKIRTIYF	TGTGCCATCAGTGGCACATCCAAGAAAATCAGGACCATATATTTT
TRBV9	TRBD1	TRBJ2-6	.	CASSPMTGSVSGANVLTF	TGTGCCAGCAGCCCGATGACAGGGTCCGTCTCTGGGGCCAACGTCCTGACTTTC
TRBV11-2	.	TRBJ1-2	.	CASSLDREANYGYTF	TGTGCCAGCAGCTTAGATAGAGAAGCTAACTATGGCTACACCTTC
TRBV5-3	.	TRBJ1-4	.	CARSLGRGLREKLFF	TGTGCCAGAAGCCTTGGTCGGGGACTCCGAGAAAAACTGTTTTTT
TRBV5-1	.	TRBJ2-5	.	CASSWRGTSQETQYF	TGCGCCAGCAGCTGGAGGGGCACTAGTCAGGAGACCCAGTACTTC
TRBV5-1	.	TRBJ1-5	once	CASSSEGESNQPQHF	TGCGCCAGCAGCTCGGAGGGAGAGAGCAATCAGCCCCAGCATTTT
TRBV28	TRBD1	TRBJ2-5	.	CASGPGQPRETQYF	TGTGCCAGCGGGCCGGGACAGCCGAGGGAGACCCAGTACTTC
TRBV27	.	TRBJ1-6	.	CASSLRQPNSPLHF	TGTGCCAGCAGTTTAAGACAGCCCAATTCACCCCTCCACTTT
TRBV5-4	.	TRBJ1-2	few	CASSLQGPYGYTF	TGTGCCAGCAGCTTGCAGGGGCCCTATGGCTACACCTTC
TRBV12-3/TRBV12-4	TRBD1	TRBJ1-2	.	CASSLDRVGTF	TGTGCCAGCAGTCTGGACAGGGTAGGGACCTTC
TRBV15	.	TRBJ1-5	.	CATSGQGLSQPQHF	TGTGCCACCAGCGGGCAGGGGCTAAGTCAGCCCCAGCATTTT
TRBV6-5	.	TRBJ1-1	.	CASSYDSGLGGTEAFF	TGTGCCAGCAGTTACGACTCCGGGTTGGGGGGAACTGAAGCTTTCTTT
TRBV10-3	.	TRBJ2-5	.	CAISVGRASETQYF	TGTGCCATCAGTGTGGGCAGGGCCTCTGAGACCCAGTACTTC
TRBV4-1	.	TRBJ1-2	.	CASSQVGRRVGYTF	TGCGCCAGCAGCCAAGTCGGTCGGAGGGTTGGCTACACCTTC
TRBV19	.	TRBJ1-6	.	CASSIGTVNSPLHF	TGTGCCAGTAGTATAGGGACAGTGAATTCACCCCTCCACTTT
TRBV30	.	TRBJ1-4	.	CAWSVGGELFF	TGTGCCTGGAGTGTAGGGGGGGAACTGTTTTTT
TRBV3-1/TRBV3-2	.	TRBJ2-5	.	CASSQDIRGSQTQYF	TGTGCCAGCAGCCAAGATATTCGGGGGTCGCAGACCCAGTACTTC
TRBV7-2	TRBD1	TRBJ2-7	.	CASSLNRDRGHEQYF	TGTGCCAGCAGCTTAAACCGGGACAGGGGCCACGAGCAGTACTTC
TRBV7-8	TRBD1	TRBJ2-3	few	CASSLGQVSTDTQYF	TGTGCCAGCAGCCTAGGACAGGTTAGCACAGATACGCAGTATTTT
TRBV6-6	TRBD1	TRBJ1-2	.	CASSDRDRDFYGYTF	TGTGCCAGCAGCGACCGGGACAGGGACTTCTATGGCTACACCTTC
TRBV19	.	TRBJ2-5	.	CASSTETLTEETQYF	TGTGCCAGTAGTACCGAGACACTCACGGAAGAGACCCAGTACTTC
TRBV7-8	TRBD2	TRBJ2-5	.	CASSLSLLRAGGAIETQYF	TGTGCCAGCAGCTTATCTCTCCTTCGAGCGGGGGGGGCAATAGAGACCCAGTACTTC
TRBV18	.	TRBJ2-5	.	CASSTDIGETQYF	TGTGCCAGCTCAACCGACATAGGAGAGACCCAGTACTTC
TRBV6-5	.	TRBJ2-2	.	CASRMFPGDTGELFF	TGTGCCAGCAGGATGTTTCCGGGAGACACCGGGGAGCTGTTTTTT
TRBV7-8	.	TRBJ1-2	few	CASSLFLSVKANYGYTF	TGTGCCAGCAGCTTATTCCTCTCGGTTAAAGCTAACTATGGCTACACCTTC
TRBV3-1/TRBV3-2	.	TRBJ1-1	.	CASGTGDYAFF	TGTGCCAGCGGTACGGGGGATTACGCTTTCTTT
TRBV12-3/TRBV12-4	.	TRBJ2-3	.	CASFSTDTQYF	TGTGCCAGCTTCTCGACAGATACGCAGTATTTT